The rows below give T cell receptor beta chains drawn from one sample of a study of somatic mutations in cytotoxic T cells in rheumatoid arthritis. Measured with immunoSEQ multiplex PCR; TCRdb has only the in-frame clones, and not every one. The top ten clones hold 25% to 35% of a sample with approximately 3,000 clones, roughly 84% of them seen once. The sequencing input was CD8+ T cells sorted from blood. The receptors come from a man aged 50 or older with rheumatoid arthritis. Both conserved end residues are trimmed from each CDR3. The order of the fields is J gene, V gene, D gene, CDR3 protein. A D gene is named only where the DNA matches it firmly.

>TRBJ1-1|TRBV27|TRBD1
ASMASGTGRGLNTEAF
>TRBJ1-5|TRBV28|TRBD1
ASSSPPGGPLNQPQH
>TRBJ2-1|TRBV7-8|.
ASSLELAPTRNEQF
>TRBJ2-5|TRBV4-2|TRBD2
ASSQLTSGSSETQY
>TRBJ1-2|TRBV25-1|TRBD1
ASYRGGYGYT
>TRBJ2-7|TRBV2|TRBD2
ASSFGRLPSYEQY
>TRBJ2-3|TRBV5-1|.
ASSRDLTGSTQY
>TRBJ1-1|TRBV7-2|.
ASRSGRGRGDTEAF
>.|TRBV7-6|TRBD1
ASSLRQGLPYEQY
>TRBJ2-7|TRBV13|.
ASKKGRENDNEQY
>TRBJ2-6|TRBV5-6|TRBD2
ASRPRPGLASGANVLT
>TRBJ1-1|TRBV27|TRBD1
ASSLLQGHTEAF
>TRBJ1-1|TRBV11-2|.
ASSAVGGRRNTEAF
>TRBJ2-7|TRBV4-1|TRBD2
ASSQDLLAGPQQY
>TRBJ2-1|TRBV6-4|TRBD2
ASSDTERSSGLDYNEQF
>TRBJ2-7|TRBV5-1|.
ASSLNSPYEQY
>TRBJ1-3|TRBV7-8|.
ASSPGYSGNTIY
>TRBJ2-7|TRBV4-2|TRBD2
ASSQVSSGPSYEQY
>TRBJ2-7|TRBV6-6|TRBD1
ASSYRTGTGANEQY
>TRBJ2-1|TRBV7-8|.
ASSERSEYNEQF
>TRBJ2-7|TRBV2|TRBD1
ASSEGQGGGVEQY
>.|TRBV7-2|.
ASSLALGSHEQY
>TRBJ2-1|TRBV25-1|.
ASSEYFTGDNNEQF
>TRBJ2-5|TRBV28|TRBD2
ASSLYWGRAETQY
>TRBJ1-1|TRBV7-3|TRBD1
ASSRLGQAVTEAF
>TRBJ1-5|TRBV28|.
ASSHMDQGYGQPQH
>TRBJ2-5|TRBV7-9|.
ASSWWSGAKETQY
>TRBJ2-7|TRBV7-6|TRBD2
ASSLEASGNYEQY
>TRBJ1-2|TRBV5-4|.
ASSLASGFYYGYT
>TRBJ1-2|TRBV6-4|.
ASSDRHIPT
>TRBJ2-3|TRBV11-2|TRBD2
ASSLPPLRESSDTQY
>TRBJ1-3|TRBV27|TRBD1
ASSRTGNPGNTIY
>TRBJ2-5|TRBV6-5|.
AIATEPQETQY
>TRBJ1-3|TRBV4-3|.
ASSPGGSGNTIY
>TRBJ2-3|TRBV28|TRBD2
ASRQREGGPDTQY
>TRBJ2-1|TRBV7-8|TRBD2
ASSPGTSGSNEQF
>TRBJ2-3|TRBV7-3|TRBD2
ASSLGVAGAPVSDTQY
>TRBJ2-3|TRBV23-1|.
ASSQSRGCSTDTQY
>TRBJ2-3|TRBV7-9|TRBD2
ASSPLAGPGPDTQY
>TRBJ2-2|TRBV10-3|.
AISEGLNTGELF
>TRBJ2-7|TRBV25-1|TRBD2
ASSAGLASSYEQY
>TRBJ2-7|TRBV10-2|.
ASGGGWIYEQY
>TRBJ2-1|TRBV7-2|TRBD2
ASSLKGLAGDEQF
>TRBJ2-2|TRBV4-2|TRBD2
ASSQGTSDTGELF
>TRBJ2-7|TRBV28|TRBD1
ASSTTPGQGVYEQY
>TRBJ2-7|TRBV6-1|TRBD2
ASSSSGRSGEQY
>TRBJ2-2|TRBV25-1|.
ASSEGRNTGELF
>TRBJ2-4|TRBV19|.
ASSTSSQRTYSAKNIQY
>TRBJ1-1|TRBV7-1|.
ASRSGRGRGDTEAF
>TRBJ2-1|TRBV4-3|.
ARGGESDRVRHEQF
>TRBJ1-2|TRBV19|TRBD1
ASNTLGTGDLSGYT
>TRBJ1-4|TRBV7-9|TRBD1
ASSLNRDRGNEKLF